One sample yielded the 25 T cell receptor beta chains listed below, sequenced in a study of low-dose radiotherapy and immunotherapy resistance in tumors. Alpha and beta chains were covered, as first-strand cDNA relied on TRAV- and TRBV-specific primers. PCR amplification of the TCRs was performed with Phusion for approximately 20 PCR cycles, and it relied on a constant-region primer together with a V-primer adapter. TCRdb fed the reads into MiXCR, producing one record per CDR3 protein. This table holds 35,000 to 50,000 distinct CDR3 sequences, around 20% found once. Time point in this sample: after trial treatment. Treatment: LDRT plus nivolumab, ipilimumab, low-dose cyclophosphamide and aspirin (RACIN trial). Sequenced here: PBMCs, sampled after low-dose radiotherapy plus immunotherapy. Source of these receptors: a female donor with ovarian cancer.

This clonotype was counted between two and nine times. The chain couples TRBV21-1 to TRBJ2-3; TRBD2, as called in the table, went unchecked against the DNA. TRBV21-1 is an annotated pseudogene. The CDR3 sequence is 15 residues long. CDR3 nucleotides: TGTGCCAGCACCACCTTGAGTAGCGCCACAGATACGCAGTATTTT. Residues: CASTTLSSATDTQYF.

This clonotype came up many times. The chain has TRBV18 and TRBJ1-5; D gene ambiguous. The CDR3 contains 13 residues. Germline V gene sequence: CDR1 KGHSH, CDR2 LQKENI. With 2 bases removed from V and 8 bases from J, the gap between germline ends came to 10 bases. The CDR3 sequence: CASSPSGREPQHF. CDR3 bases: TGTGCCAGCTCACCAAGTGGGCGAGAGCCCCAGCATTTT.

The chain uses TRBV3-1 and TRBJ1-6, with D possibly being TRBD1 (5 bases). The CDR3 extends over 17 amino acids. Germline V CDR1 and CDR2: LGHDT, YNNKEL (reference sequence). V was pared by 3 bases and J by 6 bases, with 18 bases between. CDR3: CASSHGFRGVGNSPLHF. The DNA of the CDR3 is TGTGCCAGCAGCCACGGGTTCAGAGGGGTTGGTAATTCACCCCTCCACTTT.

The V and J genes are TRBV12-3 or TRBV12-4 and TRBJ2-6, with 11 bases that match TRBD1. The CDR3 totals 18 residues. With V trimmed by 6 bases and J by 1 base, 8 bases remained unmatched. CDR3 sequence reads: CASRGTGGTWSGANVLTF. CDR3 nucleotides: TGTGCCAGCAGGGGGACAGGGGGAACGTGGTCTGGGGCCAACGTCCTGACTTTC.

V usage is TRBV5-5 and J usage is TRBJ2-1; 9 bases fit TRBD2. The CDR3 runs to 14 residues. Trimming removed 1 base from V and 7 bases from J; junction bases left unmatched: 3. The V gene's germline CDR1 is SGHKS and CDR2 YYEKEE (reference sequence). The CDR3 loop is CASSLSLAGNEQFF. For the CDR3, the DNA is TGTGCCAGCAGCTTGAGTCTAGCGGGGAATGAGCAGTTCTTC.

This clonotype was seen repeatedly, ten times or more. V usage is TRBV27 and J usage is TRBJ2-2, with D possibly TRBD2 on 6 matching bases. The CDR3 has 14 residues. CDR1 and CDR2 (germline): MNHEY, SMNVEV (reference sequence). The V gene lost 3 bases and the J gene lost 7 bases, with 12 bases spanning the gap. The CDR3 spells CASSLTEGIGELFF. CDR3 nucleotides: TGTGCCAGCAGTTTGACGGAGGGTATCGGGGAGCTGTTTTTT.

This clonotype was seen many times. The CDR3 nucleotides are TGCAGCGTTGACGGCCTCACCAGGGCTTTCTTT. It translates to CSVDGLTRAFF. The V gene is TRBV29-1, the J gene TRBJ1-1; no firm D call. V shed 3 bases and J shed 11 bases, with 13 bases lying between them. The CDR3 spans 11 residues. Germline V gene lookup returns CDR1 SQVTM and CDR2 ANQGSEA.

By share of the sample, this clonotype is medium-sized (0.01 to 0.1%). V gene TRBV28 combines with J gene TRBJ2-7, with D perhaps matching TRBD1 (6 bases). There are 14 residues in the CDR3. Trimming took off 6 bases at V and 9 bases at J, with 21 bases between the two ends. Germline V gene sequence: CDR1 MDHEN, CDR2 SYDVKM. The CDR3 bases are TGTGCCAGCAGCAGGCCCGGGACAACTCCGGTGCAGTACTTC. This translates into CASSRPGTTPVQYF.

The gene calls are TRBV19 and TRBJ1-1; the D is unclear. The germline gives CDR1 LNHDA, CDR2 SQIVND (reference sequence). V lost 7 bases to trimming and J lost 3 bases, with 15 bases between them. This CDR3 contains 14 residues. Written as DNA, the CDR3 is TGTGCCAGTACTATCAGGACCGGACACACTGAAGCTTTCTTT. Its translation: CASTIRTGHTEAFF.

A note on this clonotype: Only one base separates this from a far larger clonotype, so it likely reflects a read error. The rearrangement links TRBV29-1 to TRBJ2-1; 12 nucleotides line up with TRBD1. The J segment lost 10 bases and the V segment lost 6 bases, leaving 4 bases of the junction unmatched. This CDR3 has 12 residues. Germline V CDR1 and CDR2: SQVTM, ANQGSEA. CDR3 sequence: CSVPGTGGEQFF. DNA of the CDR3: TGCAGCGTCCCCGGGACAGGGGGCGAGCAGTTCTTC.

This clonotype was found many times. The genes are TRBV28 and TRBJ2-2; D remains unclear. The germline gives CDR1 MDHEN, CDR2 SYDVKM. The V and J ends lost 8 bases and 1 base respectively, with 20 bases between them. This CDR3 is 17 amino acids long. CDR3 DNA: TGTGCCAGCTCGCGGACGCCCGATTGGGGGAACACCGGGGAGCTGTTTTTT. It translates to CASSRTPDWGNTGELFF.

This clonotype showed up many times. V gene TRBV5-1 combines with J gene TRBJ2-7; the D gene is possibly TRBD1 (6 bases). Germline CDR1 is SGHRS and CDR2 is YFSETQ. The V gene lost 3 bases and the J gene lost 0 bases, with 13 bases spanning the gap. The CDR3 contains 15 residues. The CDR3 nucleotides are TGCGCCAGCAGCTATAGGGTGACAGGCTCCTACGAGCAGTACTTC. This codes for CASSYRVTGSYEQYF.

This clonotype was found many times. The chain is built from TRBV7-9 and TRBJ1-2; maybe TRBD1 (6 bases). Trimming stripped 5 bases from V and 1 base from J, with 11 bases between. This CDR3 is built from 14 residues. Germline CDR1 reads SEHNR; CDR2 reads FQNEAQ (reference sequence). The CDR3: CASSPRTDNYGYTF. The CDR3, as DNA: TGTGCCAGCAGCCCCCGGACAGATAACTATGGCTACACCTTC. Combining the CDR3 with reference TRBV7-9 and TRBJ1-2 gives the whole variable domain DTGVSQNPRHKITKRGQNVTFRCDPISEHNRLYWYRQTLGQGPEFLTYFQNEAQLEKSRLLSDRFSAERPKGSFSTLEIQRTEQGDSAMYLCASSPRTDNYGYTFGSGTRLTVV.

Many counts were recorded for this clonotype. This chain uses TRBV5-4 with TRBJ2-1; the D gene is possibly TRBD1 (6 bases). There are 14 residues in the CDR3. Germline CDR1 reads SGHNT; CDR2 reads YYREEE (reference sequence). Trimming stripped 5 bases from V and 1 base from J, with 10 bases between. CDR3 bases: TGTGCCAGCAGTATGGGGGCATCCTACAATGAGCAGTTCTTC. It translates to CASSMGASYNEQFF.

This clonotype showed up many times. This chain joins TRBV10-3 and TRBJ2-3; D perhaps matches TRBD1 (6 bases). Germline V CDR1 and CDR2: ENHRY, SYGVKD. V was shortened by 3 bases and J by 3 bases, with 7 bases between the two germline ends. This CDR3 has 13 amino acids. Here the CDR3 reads CAISEGGTDTQYF. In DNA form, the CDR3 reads TGTGCCATCAGTGAAGGGGGAACAGATACGCAGTATTTT.

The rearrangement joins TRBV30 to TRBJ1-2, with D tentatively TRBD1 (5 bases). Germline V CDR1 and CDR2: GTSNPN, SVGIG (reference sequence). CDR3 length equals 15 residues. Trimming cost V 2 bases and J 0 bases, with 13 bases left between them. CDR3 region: CAWSTLGGANYGYTF. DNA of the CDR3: TGTGCCTGGAGTACCCTGGGGGGAGCTAACTATGGCTACACCTTC.

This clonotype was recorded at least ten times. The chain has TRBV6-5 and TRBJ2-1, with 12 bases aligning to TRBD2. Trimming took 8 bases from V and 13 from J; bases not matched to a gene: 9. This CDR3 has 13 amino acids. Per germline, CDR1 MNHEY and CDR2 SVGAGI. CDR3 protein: CASLASGGAEQFF. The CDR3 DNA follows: TGTGCCAGCCTGGCTAGCGGGGGGGCAGAACAGTTCTTC.

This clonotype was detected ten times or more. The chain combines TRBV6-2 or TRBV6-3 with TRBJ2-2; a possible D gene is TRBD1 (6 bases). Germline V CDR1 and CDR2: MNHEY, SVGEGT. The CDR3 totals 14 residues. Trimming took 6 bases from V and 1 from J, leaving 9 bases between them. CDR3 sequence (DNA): TGTGCCAGCAGGAGGACAGTGAACACCGGGGAGCTGTTTTTT. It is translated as CASRRTVNTGELFF.

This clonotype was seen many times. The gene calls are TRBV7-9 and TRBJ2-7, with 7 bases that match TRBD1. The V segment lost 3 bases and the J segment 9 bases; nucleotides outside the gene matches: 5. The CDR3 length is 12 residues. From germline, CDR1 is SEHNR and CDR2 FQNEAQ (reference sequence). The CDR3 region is CASSFQGDRQYF. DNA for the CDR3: TGTGCCAGCAGCTTCCAGGGGGATCGGCAGTACTTC.

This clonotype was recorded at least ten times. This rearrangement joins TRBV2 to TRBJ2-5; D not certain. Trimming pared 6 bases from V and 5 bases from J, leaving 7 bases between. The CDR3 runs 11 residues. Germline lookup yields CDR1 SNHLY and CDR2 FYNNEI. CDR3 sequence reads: CASRTRETQYF. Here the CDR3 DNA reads TGTGCCAGCAGGACAAGGGAGACCCAGTACTTC.

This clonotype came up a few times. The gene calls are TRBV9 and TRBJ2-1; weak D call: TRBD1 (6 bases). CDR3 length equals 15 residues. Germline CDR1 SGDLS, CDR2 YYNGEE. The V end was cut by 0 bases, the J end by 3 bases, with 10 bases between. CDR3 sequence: CASSVAQGGYNEQFF. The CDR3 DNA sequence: TGTGCCAGCAGCGTAGCACAGGGTGGCTACAATGAGCAGTTCTTC.

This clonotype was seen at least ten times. The CDR3 loop is CSVEDRVRSNYGYTF. DNA for the CDR3: TGCAGCGTTGAAGATCGAGTCCGTTCTAACTATGGCTACACCTTC. The V call is TRBV29-1, the J call TRBJ1-2; no firm D call. V lost 0 bases and J lost 0, with 11 bases in between. There are 15 residues in the CDR3. Germline CDR1 is SQVTM and CDR2 is ANQGSEA.

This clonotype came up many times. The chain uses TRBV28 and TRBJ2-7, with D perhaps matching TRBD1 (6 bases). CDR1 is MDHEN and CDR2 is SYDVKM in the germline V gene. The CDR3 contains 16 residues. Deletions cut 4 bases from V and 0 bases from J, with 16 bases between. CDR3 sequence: CASSSLGGRGSYEQYF. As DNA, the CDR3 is TGTGCCAGCAGTTCCCTTGGGGGCAGGGGCTCCTACGAGCAGTACTTC.

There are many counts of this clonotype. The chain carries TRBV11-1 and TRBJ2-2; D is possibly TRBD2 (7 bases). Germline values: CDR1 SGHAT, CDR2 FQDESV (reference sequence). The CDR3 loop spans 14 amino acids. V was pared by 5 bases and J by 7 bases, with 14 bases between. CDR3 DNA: TGTGCCAGCAGCCGCTGGGGGGGCGGCGGGGAGCTGTTTTTT. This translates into CASSRWGGGGELFF.

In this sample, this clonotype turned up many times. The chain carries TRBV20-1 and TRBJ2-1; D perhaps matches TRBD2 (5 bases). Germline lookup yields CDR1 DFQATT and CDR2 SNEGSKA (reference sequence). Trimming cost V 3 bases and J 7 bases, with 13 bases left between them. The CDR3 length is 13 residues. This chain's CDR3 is CSASRFSGNEQFF. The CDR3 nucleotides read TGCAGTGCTAGCCGCTTTTCGGGAAATGAGCAGTTCTTC.